The table lists the clone carrying this T cell receptor beta chain with a count of one. The source of the sample is a study of blood T cell repertoires in COVID-19. Study information: The origin of the acute and convalescent COVID-19 samples was the United States, Italy and Spain.

Measured with immunoSEQ multiplex PCR; TCRdb has only the in-frame clones, and not every one. Here the sample spans about 100,000 clones, roughly 87% being singletons. Sequencing input: peripheral blood. The source of this sequence is a man aged 30-40 years in a cohort sampled during active COVID-19.

The CDR3 region has the DNA TGTGCCAGCAGCAGGCGGTCCGGTGAAGCTGAAGCTTTCTTT. It is translated as CASSRRSGEAEAFF. The rearrangement joins TRBV11-3 to TRBJ1-1; D remains ambiguous. Trimming shortened V by 5 bases and J by 6 bases, and 16 bases separated the two germline ends. The CDR3 has 14 amino acids. Germline assignment: CDR1 SGHNT and CDR2 YENEEA.